What follows are 25 T cell receptor beta chains derived from one specimen sequenced in a study of T cells in tuberculosis (dated by TCRdb to 2017 to 2018). The intended sense of this specimen's time point label: new active TB diagnosis, blood taken before or within 7 days of starting treatment. To prepare the library, the immunoSEQ multiplex PCR assay was applied. What TCRdb holds here is the immuneACCESS table cut down to in-frame rearrangements. Part of the clones is not present; checked against another copy, under half of the missing clones reflect an unresolved V gene, and the others are unexplained. The sample data list tens of thousands of clones, and over 75% of these were observed just once. Under 15% of the sample goes to the ten largest clones. Sequencing was performed on PBMCs, taken at tuberculosis diagnosis. These receptors originate from an adult with tuberculosis.

This clone is medium-sized within its sample. V and J are TRBV28 and TRBJ1-5; possible D gene TRBD1, 5 bases. CDR1 and CDR2 (germline): MDHEN, SYDVKM. The CDR3 runs 12 residues. V was clipped by 8 bases and J by 5 bases, with 10 bases between them. The DNA of the CDR3 is TGTGCCAGCGGGGGGACGGATCAGCCCCAGCATTTT. Translated, it gives CASGGTDQPQHF.

The DNA of the CDR3 is TGTGCCAGCAGTGAATGGACAGTAATGAACACTGAAGCTTTCTTT. This encodes CASSEWTVMNTEAFF. J is TRBJ1-1 and V is TRBV6-1; tentative D call: TRBD1 (6 bases). With 2 bases removed from V and 0 bases from J, the gap between germline ends came to 10 bases. Germline V gene lookup returns CDR1 MNHNS and CDR2 SASEGT. This CDR3 has 15 residues.

V and J are TRBV27 and TRBJ2-1; TRBD2 aligns across 9 bases. With V trimmed by 1 base and J by 9 bases, 4 bases remained unmatched. CDR3 size: 14 residues. CDR1 is MNHEY, CDR2 SMNVEV, per germline (reference sequence). The DNA for the CDR3 is TGTGCCAGCAGTTTATTACTAGCGGGTTTTGAGCAGTTCTTC. This encodes CASSLLLAGFEQFF.

This clone was detected only a few times. This chain joins TRBV6-6 and TRBJ1-2, with no clear D. This CDR3 is built from 14 residues. Germline CDR1 is MNHNY and CDR2 is SVGAGI (reference sequence). V lost 3 bases to trimming and J lost 4 bases, with 12 bases between them. The CDR3 sequence: CASSYQELAYGYTF. For the CDR3, the DNA is TGTGCCAGCAGTTATCAGGAGCTAGCCTATGGCTACACCTTC.

About this clone: Additional DNA sequences in this sample encode the identical CDR3. The chain employs TRBV15 and TRBJ1-2; D is perhaps TRBD1 (5 bases). Per germline, CDR1 LNHNV and CDR2 YYDKDF (reference sequence). V lost 0 bases to trimming and J lost 4 bases, with 12 bases between them. The CDR3 sequence is 15 residues long. The CDR3 sequence: CATSRDSQGSYGYTF. The CDR3, as DNA: TGTGCCACCAGCAGAGACAGCCAGGGCTCCTATGGCTACACCTTC.

This clone was found a few times. One end of the junction is discordant with germline, which a read error may explain. The rearrangement links TRBV5-8 to TRBJ1-4, with TRBD1 matching over 7 bases. Per the germline V gene, CDR1 is SGHTS and CDR2 is YDEGEE. This CDR3 contains 13 residues. CDR3 protein: CASTPGGRSGGIF. CDR3 nucleotide sequence: TGTGCCAGCACCCCTGGGGGACGCTCAGGGGGGATTTTT.

The chain uses TRBV7-3 and TRBJ2-7; 10 nucleotides agree with TRBD1. Trimming took 3 bases from V and 2 from J; bases not matched to a gene: 4. The CDR3 is 15 amino acids. CDR1 is SGHTA, CDR2 FQGTGA, per germline. CDR3 residues: CASSLGQGPTYEQYF. The CDR3 DNA sequence: TGTGCCAGCAGCTTGGGACAGGGGCCAACCTACGAGCAGTACTTC.

The V and J genes are TRBV28 and TRBJ2-4; TRBD2 is a possible D gene (6 bases). This CDR3 spans 14 amino acids. Trimming removed 4 bases from V and 7 bases from J, with 14 bases in between. Germline values: CDR1 MDHEN, CDR2 SYDVKM. The CDR3 nucleotides read TGTGCCAGCAGTTCCCGCCGGGGGTGGAACATTCAGTACTTC. This sequence encodes CASSSRRGWNIQYF.

V and J are TRBV5-1 and TRBJ2-3; D is possibly TRBD1 (6 bases). The ends were cut back, 4 bases at V and 5 bases at J, with 20 bases in the middle. The CDR3 covers 16 residues. Germline assignment: CDR1 SGHRS and CDR2 YFSETQ. The CDR3 is CASSQGRALLEDTQYF. The DNA for the CDR3 is TGCGCCAGCAGCCAGGGGCGGGCCCTCCTGGAAGATACGCAGTATTTT. The variable domain in full, completed from reference TRBV5-1 and TRBJ2-3, reads KAGVTQTPRYLIKTRGQQVTLSCSPISGHRSVSWYQQTPGQGLQFLFEYFSETQRNKGNFPGRFSGRQFSNSRSEMNVSTLELGDSALYLCASSQGRALLEDTQYFGPGTRLTVL.

The rearrangement links TRBV6-5 to TRBJ2-5, with D possibly TRBD2 on 5 matching bases. CDR1 MNHEY and CDR2 SVGAGI come from the germline V gene. CDR3 length equals 13 residues. With 1 base removed from V and 5 bases from J, the gap between germline ends came to 8 bases. In DNA, the CDR3 is TGTGCCAGCAGTTACTGGCCGGGGGAGACCCAGTACTTC. Translation: CASSYWPGETQYF.

The chain joins TRBV29-1 to TRBJ2-1, with D perhaps TRBD2 (6 bases). With 5 bases removed from V and 4 bases from J, the gap between germline ends came to 15 bases. This CDR3 spans 14 amino acids. CDR1 is SQVTM, CDR2 ANQGSEA, per germline. Written as DNA, the CDR3 is TGCAGCGTTATCCCGGGGGACGGGTACAATGAGCAGTTCTTC. It translates to CSVIPGDGYNEQFF.

This rearrangement joins TRBV19 to TRBJ2-5; 9 positions match TRBD2. Germline V lookup: CDR1 LNHDA, CDR2 SQIVND (reference sequence). Trimming cost V 0 bases and J 5 bases; bases outside gene matches: 4. The CDR3 contains 15 residues. Written as DNA, the CDR3 is TGTGCCAGTAGTATAGACAGCGGGGGGCCGGAGACCCAGTACTTC. Its protein product is CASSIDSGGPETQYF.

This chain links TRBV2 with TRBJ2-2, with D hard to call. CDR1 and CDR2 from the germline V gene are SNHLY and FYNNEI. V was cut by 1 base and J by 5 bases, with 11 bases left in between. The CDR3 spans 15 residues. CDR3 DNA sequence: TGTGCCAGCAGTGAAGAGCAAGCAGGAACCGGGGAGCTGTTTTTT. Translating it yields CASSEEQAGTGELFF. Supplemented by reference TRBV2 and TRBJ2-2, the full variable domain reads EPEVTQTPSHQVTQMGQEVILRCVPISNHLYFYWYRQILGQKVEFLVSFYNNEISEKSEIFDDQFSVERPDGSNFTLKIRSTKLEDSAMYFCASSEEQAGTGELFFGEGSRLTVL.

In its sample, this clone was seen once. V usage is TRBV9 and J usage is TRBJ1-1; possible D gene TRBD1, 5 bases. The CDR3 totals 16 residues. Germline CDR1 and CDR2: SGDLS and YYNGEE. V was clipped by 1 base and J by 2 bases, with 15 bases between them. The CDR3 DNA follows: TGTGCCAGCAGCGTACCGGTCGGCAGGGTTAACACTGAAGCTTTCTTT. It is translated as CASSVPVGRVNTEAFF.

V is TRBV5-6 and J is TRBJ1-1; 9 bases fit TRBD1. V gave up 4 bases and J gave up 3 bases; unmatched junction bases: 4. Germline CDR1 is SGHDT and CDR2 is YYEEEE. There are 14 residues in the CDR3. The CDR3 region has the DNA TGTGCCAGCAGCCTCCGGACAGGGGACACTGAAGCTTTCTTT. Protein: CASSLRTGDTEAFF.

The chain uses TRBV19 and TRBJ2-2; maybe TRBD2 (5 bases). The V gene's germline CDR1 is LNHDA and CDR2 SQIVND (reference sequence). CDR3 length: 15 amino acids. V was shortened by 10 bases and J by 0 bases, with 15 bases between the two germline ends. The CDR3 spells CAIREGRSNTGELFF. The DNA of the CDR3 is TGTGCCATCCGGGAAGGGCGCTCGAACACCGGGGAGCTGTTTTTT.

This chain connects TRBV7-2 to TRBJ1-5; D ambiguous. The germline V gene encodes CDR1 SGHTA and CDR2 FQGNSA. The CDR3 spans 15 residues. V was shortened by 1 base and J by 0 bases, with 7 bases between the two germline ends. The CDR3 loop reads CASSLGRDSNQPQHF. As DNA, the CDR3 is TGTGCCAGCAGCTTAGGCCGGGATAGCAATCAGCCCCAGCATTTT. Complete variable domain (other parts from reference TRBV7-2 and TRBJ1-5): GAGVSQSPSNKVTEKGKDVELRCDPISGHTALYWYRQSLGQGLEFLIYFQGNSAPDKSGLPSDRFSAERTGGSVSTLTIQRTQQEDSAVYLCASSLGRDSNQPQHFGDGTRLSIL.

The chain has TRBV10-2 and TRBJ1-1; D is perhaps TRBD1 (5 bases). Germline CDR1 and CDR2: WSHSY and SAAADI. V was shortened by 11 bases and J by 2 bases, with 12 bases between the two germline ends. CDR3 length: 12 amino acids. CDR3 amino acids: CASQDINTEAFF. The CDR3 region has the DNA TGCGCCTCCCAGGACATTAACACTGAAGCTTTCTTT.

The rearrangement uses TRBV13 and TRBJ2-3; D possibly corresponds to TRBD2 (6 bases). Germline V gene sequence: CDR1 PRHDT, CDR2 FYEKMQ (reference sequence). This CDR3 is 16 amino acids long. Trimming removed 8 bases from V and 5 bases from J, with 23 bases in between. Here the CDR3 reads CASARWTTEGRDTQYF. The CDR3 nucleotides read TGTGCCAGCGCTCGTTGGACTACAGAGGGGCGAGATACGCAGTATTTT.

This chain joins TRBV7-2 and TRBJ2-7; TRBD2 matches at 7 bases. The germline CDR1 and CDR2 sequences are SGHTA and FQGNSA. The CDR3 spans 16 residues. V dropped 1 base and J dropped 9; count of bases not matched to a gene: 15. CDR3 bases: TGTGCCAGCAGCTTAGACGTCCTAGCGGCCGCATCCGGGCAGTACTTC. Its translation is CASSLDVLAAASGQYF.

This chain uses TRBV28 with TRBJ1-1, with TRBD1 matching 10 bases. Trimming took 7 bases from V and 6 from J; bases not matched to a gene: 8. CDR3 size: 14 residues. Germline CDR1 reads MDHEN; CDR2 reads SYDVKM. The CDR3 DNA follows: TGTGCCAGCACCGACAGGGGGCTGTTCGCTGAAGCTTTCTTT. This encodes CASTDRGLFAEAFF.

The chain employs TRBV6-1 and TRBJ2-2; 11 bases align to TRBD1. The germline V gene has CDR1 MNHNS and CDR2 SASEGT. The CDR3 extends over 13 amino acids. V gave up 6 bases and J gave up 8 bases; unmatched junction bases: 2. This chain's CDR3 is CASRDRGRGELFF. The CDR3 bases are TGTGCCAGCAGGGACAGGGGGCGAGGGGAGCTGTTTTTT.

The chain combines TRBV6-1 with TRBJ2-5; tentative D call: TRBD1 (5 bases). Germline CDR1 is MNHNS and CDR2 is SASEGT. CDR3 length equals 15 residues. V was pared by 3 bases and J by 2 bases, with 13 bases between. The CDR3 region is CASSEFMGQQETQYF. The CDR3 DNA sequence: TGTGCCAGCAGTGAGTTTATGGGGCAGCAAGAGACCCAGTACTTC.

This chain links TRBV10-3 with TRBJ2-2; 7 nucleotides agree with TRBD2. CDR1 ENHRY and CDR2 SYGVKD come from the germline V gene. Losses at the gene ends were 0 bases for V and 2 bases for J; bases not matched to a gene: 3. The CDR3 loop spans 16 amino acids. The CDR3 bases are TGTGCCATCAGTGAGTCAAGCGGGACCAACACCGGGGAGCTGTTTTTT. It codes for CAISESSGTNTGELFF.

V and J are TRBV5-1 and TRBJ2-1, with D perhaps TRBD2 (5 bases). V was pared by 0 bases and J by 3 bases, with 10 bases between. The CDR3 consists of 15 residues. Looked up from germline, CDR1 is SGHRS and CDR2 is YFSETQ. The CDR3 region has the DNA TGCGCCAGCAGCTTGGAGCCGGGAAACTACAATGAGCAGTTCTTC. Amino acids: CASSLEPGNYNEQFF.